This T cell receptor (beta chain) emerged from a study of identifying expanded T cells in peripheral blood. The CDR3 has 13 residues. V gave up 1 base and J gave up 2 bases, with 3 bases separating them. Per germline, CDR1 SGDLS and CDR2 YYNGEE. This clone was seen just once. Its antigen remains unknown. Repertoires were generated with immunoSEQ multiplex PCR, while TCRdb's copy carries only in-frame clones and drops some. The sample lists around 78,000 clones, about four fifths occurring once. Findings and caveats of the study: Variance in clone template counts between approximately two-week samples significantly increased with total template count across all healthy donors.

The sequenced sample consisted of blood. The clonotype comes from a person between 18 and 69 years old in good health. V usage is TRBV9 and J usage is TRBJ2-2; unclear D gene. CDR3 nucleotide sequence: TGTGCCAGCAGCGTACCAAACACCGGGGAGCTGTTTTTT. Translation: CASSVPNTGELFF.